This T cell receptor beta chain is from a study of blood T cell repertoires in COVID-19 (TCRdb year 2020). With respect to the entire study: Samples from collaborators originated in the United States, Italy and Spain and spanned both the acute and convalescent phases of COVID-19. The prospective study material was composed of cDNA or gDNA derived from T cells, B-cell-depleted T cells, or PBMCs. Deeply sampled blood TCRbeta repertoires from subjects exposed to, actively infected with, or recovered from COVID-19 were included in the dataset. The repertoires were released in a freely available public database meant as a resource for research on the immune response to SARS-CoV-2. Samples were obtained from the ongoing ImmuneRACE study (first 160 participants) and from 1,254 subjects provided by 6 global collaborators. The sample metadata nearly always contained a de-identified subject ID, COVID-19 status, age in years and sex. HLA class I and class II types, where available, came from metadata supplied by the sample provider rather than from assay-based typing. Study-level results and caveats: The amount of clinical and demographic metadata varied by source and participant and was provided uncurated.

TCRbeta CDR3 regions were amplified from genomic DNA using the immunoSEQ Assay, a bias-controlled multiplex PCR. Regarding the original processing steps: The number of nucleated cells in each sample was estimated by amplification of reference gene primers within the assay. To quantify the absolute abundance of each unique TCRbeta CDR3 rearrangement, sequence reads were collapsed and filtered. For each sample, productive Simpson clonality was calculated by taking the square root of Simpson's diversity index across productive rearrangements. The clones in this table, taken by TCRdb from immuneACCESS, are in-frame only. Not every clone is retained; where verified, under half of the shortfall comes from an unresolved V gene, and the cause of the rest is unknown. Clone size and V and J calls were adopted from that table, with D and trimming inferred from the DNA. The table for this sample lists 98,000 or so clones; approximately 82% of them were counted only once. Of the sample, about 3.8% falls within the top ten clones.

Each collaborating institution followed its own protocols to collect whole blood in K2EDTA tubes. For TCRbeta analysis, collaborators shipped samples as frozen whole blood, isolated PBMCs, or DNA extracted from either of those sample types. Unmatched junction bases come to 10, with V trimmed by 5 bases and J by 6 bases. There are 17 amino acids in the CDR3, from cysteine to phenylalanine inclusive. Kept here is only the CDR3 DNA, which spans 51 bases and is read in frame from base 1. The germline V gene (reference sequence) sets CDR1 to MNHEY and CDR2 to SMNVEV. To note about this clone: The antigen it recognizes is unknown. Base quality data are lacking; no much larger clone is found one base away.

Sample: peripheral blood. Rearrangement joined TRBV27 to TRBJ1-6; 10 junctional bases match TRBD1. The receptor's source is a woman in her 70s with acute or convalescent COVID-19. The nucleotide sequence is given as TGTGCCAGCAGTACGACGACAGGGGGCCCCTCTAATTCACCCCTCCACTTT. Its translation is CASSTTTGGPSNSPLHF.